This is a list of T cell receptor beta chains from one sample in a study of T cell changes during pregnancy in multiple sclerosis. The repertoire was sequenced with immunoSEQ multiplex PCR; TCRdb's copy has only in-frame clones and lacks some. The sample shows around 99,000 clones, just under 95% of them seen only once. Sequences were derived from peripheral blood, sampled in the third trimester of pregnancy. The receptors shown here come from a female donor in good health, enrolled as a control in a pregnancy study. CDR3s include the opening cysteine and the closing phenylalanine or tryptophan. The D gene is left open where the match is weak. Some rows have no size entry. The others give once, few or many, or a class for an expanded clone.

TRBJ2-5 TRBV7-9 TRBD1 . CASSFTGQGREETQYF TGTGCCAGCAGCTTTACGGGACAGGGACGAGAAGAGACCCAGTACTTC
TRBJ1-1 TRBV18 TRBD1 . CASSVETTGGGGAFF TGTGCCAGCTCCGTAGAGACGACAGGGGGAGGGGGAGCTTTCTTT
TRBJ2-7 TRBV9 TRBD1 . CASSEGTGGGEQYF TGTGCCAGCAGCGAAGGGACAGGGGGCGGCGAGCAGTACTTC
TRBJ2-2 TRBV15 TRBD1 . CATRRTGTNTGELFF TGTGCCACCAGAAGGACAGGGACGAACACCGGGGAGCTGTTTTTT
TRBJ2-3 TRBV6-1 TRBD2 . CASSGSSGGSDTQYF TGTGCCAGCAGTGGATCTAGCGGGGGCTCAGATACGCAGTATTTT
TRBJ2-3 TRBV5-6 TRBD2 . CASRRRLAGEPDTQYF TGTGCCAGCAGACGAAGACTAGCGGGGGAACCAGATACGCAGTATTTT
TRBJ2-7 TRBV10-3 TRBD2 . CAISGLAGEYYEQYF TGTGCCATCAGTGGACTAGCGGGGGAGTACTACGAGCAGTACTTC
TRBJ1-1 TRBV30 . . CAWSVKGVGTEAFF TGTGCCTGGAGTGTAAAAGGGGTAGGCACTGAAGCTTTCTTT
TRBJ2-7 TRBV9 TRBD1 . CASSAKRTGGVQYEQYF TGTGCCAGCAGCGCGAAACGGACAGGGGGAGTCCAGTACGAGCAGTACTTC
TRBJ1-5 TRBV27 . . CASSLSWIRGKRGGQPQHF TGTGCCAGCAGTTTATCGTGGATTAGGGGGAAGAGGGGCGGGCAGCCCCAGCATTTT
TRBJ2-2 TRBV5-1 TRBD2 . CASSPDGRYNTGELFF TGCGCCAGCAGCCCCGACGGGAGGTACAACACCGGGGAGCTGTTTTTT
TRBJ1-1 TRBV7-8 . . CASSLTGESGTEAFF TGTGCCAGCAGCTTAACCGGAGAAAGTGGCACTGAAGCTTTCTTT
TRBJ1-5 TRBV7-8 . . CASSLSRDRNQPQHF TGTGCCAGCAGCTTAAGCAGGGATCGCAATCAGCCCCAGCATTTT
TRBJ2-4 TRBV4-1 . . CASSQDRGSKNIQYF TGCGCCAGCAGCCAAGACCGAGGGTCCAAAAACATTCAGTACTTC
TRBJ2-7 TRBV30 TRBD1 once CAARAGGTYEQYF TGTGCCGCGAGGGCAGGGGGAACCTACGAGCAGTACTTC
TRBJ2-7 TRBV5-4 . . CASSLDRSSYEQYF TGTGCCAGCAGCTTGGACAGGAGCTCCTACGAGCAGTACTTC
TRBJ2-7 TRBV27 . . CASSIKTGYEQYF TGTGCCAGCAGCATAAAGACGGGCTACGAGCAGTACTTC
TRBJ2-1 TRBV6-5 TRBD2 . CASSLAGGPHNEQFF TGTGCCAGCAGTTTAGCGGGGGGGCCCCACAATGAGCAGTTCTTC
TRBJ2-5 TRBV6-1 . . CASSPGRETQYF TGTGCCAGCAGCCCTGGGAGAGAGACCCAGTACTTC
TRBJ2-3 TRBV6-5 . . CASRDTSTDTQYF TGTGCCAGCCGGGACACCAGCACAGATACGCAGTATTTT
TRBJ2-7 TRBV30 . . CAWSFLLSYEQYF TGTGCCTGGAGTTTCCTACTCTCCTACGAGCAGTACTTC
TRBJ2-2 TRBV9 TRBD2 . CASSPGTSGGARTGELFF TGTGCCAGCAGCCCAGGGACTAGCGGGGGGGCTCGAACCGGGGAGCTGTTTTTT
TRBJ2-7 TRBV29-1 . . CSVEARGQGNHEQYF TGCAGCGTTGAGGCTAGGGGACAAGGGAACCACGAGCAGTACTTC
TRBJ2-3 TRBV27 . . CASSFDFLTDTQYF TGTGCCAGCAGTTTCGACTTTCTCACAGATACGCAGTATTTT
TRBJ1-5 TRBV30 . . CAWSVSAGTQPQHF TGTGCCTGGAGTGTATCTGCGGGGACTCAGCCCCAGCATTTT
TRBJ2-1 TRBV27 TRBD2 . CASIRTSGGYEQFF TGTGCCAGCATACGGACTAGCGGGGGATACGAGCAGTTCTTC
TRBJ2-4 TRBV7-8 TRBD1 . CASSFRTGDVSGAKNIQYF TGTGCCAGCAGCTTTCGGACAGGGGACGTTTCAGGAGCCAAAAACATTCAGTACTTC
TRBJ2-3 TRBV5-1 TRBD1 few CASSSRTGERDTQYF TGCGCCAGCAGCTCCCGGACAGGGGAGAGAGATACGCAGTATTTT
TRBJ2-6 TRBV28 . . CASTVTGTSGANVLTF TGTGCCAGCACCGTAACTGGGACATCTGGGGCCAACGTCCTGACTTTC
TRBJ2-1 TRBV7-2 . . CASSWMPGGQNNEQFF TGTGCCAGCAGCTGGATGCCGGGGGGCCAAAACAATGAGCAGTTCTTC
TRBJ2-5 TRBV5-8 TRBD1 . CASSFSGGTGGLETQYF TGTGCCAGCAGCTTCAGTGGCGGGACAGGGGGCTTGGAGACCCAGTACTTC
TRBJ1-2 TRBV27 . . CASSRGQSSGGYTF TGTGCCAGCAGCAGAGGACAGTCGTCAGGCGGCTACACCTTC
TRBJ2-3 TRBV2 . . CASSITSWADTQYF TGTGCCAGCTCAATAACTAGTTGGGCAGATACGCAGTATTTT
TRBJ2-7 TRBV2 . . CASSEHGQGPSYEQYF TGTGCCAGCAGTGAGCATGGTCAGGGGCCCTCCTACGAGCAGTACTTC
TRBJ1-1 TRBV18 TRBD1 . CASSPRDSRTEAFF TGTGCCAGCTCACCAAGGGACAGCCGCACTGAAGCTTTCTTT
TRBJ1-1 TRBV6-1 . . CASSENWSGGVTEAFF TGTGCCAGCAGTGAAAACTGGTCTGGCGGGGTCACTGAAGCTTTCTTT
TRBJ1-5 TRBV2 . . CASSEGAFSSNQPQHF TGTGCCAGCAGTGAGGGGGCTTTTAGCAGCAATCAGCCCCAGCATTTT
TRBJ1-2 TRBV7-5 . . CARSFGANYGYTF TGTGCCAGAAGCTTTGGGGCCAACTATGGCTACACCTTC
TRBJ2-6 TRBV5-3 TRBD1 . CASRTGDPRTGANVLTF TGTGCCAGTCGGACAGGGGACCCTAGGACTGGGGCCAACGTCCTGACTTTC